The 18 T cell receptor beta chains reported below all come from one sample, sequenced in a study of monozygotic twins with inflammatory bowel disease. TCRdb re-called the 5' RACE reads, yielding one record per CDR3 amino acid sequence without DNA. The listing records about 380,000 distinct CDR3 sequences. The specimen sequenced was blood. Source of these receptors: a human donor with ulcerative colitis or Crohn's disease, or a healthy co-twin of an affected twin (not recorded which).

V gene TRBV6-5 combines with J gene TRBJ1-4. Germline V lookup: CDR1 MNHEY, CDR2 SVGAGI. The CDR3 length is 15 residues. The CDR3 loop is CASSYSRGEGEKLFF.

The V and J genes are TRBV9 and TRBJ1-1; the TRBD1 assignment by TCRdb is unverifiable without DNA. The CDR3 extends over 13 amino acids. Germline CDR1 reads SGDLS; CDR2 reads YYNGEE. The CDR3 sequence: CASSPPRNTEAFF.

The chain employs TRBV28 and TRBJ2-6. This CDR3 has 14 residues. Germline CDR1 reads MDHEN; CDR2 reads SYDVKM. The CDR3 is CASITSSGANVLTF.

The gene calls are TRBV20-1 and TRBJ2-5; no DNA is available, so the TRBD1 call from TCRdb remains unchecked. Germline CDR1 and CDR2: DFQATT and SNEGSKA (reference sequence). The CDR3 contains 13 residues. CDR3 amino acids: CSARQAAGETQYF.

The J gene is TRBJ2-7, the V gene TRBV20-1. Germline V gives CDR1 DFQATT, CDR2 SNEGSKA (reference sequence). This CDR3 has 12 residues. The chain's CDR3 is CSARVRTYEQYF.

The rearrangement links TRBV18 to TRBJ2-7; absent DNA, TCRdb's TRBD1 call cannot be checked. Germline V lookup: CDR1 KGHSH, CDR2 LQKENI. The CDR3 is made up of 15 amino acids. The CDR3 protein is CASSPQAGQGDEQYF. Full variable domain (remainder filled in from reference TRBV18 and TRBJ2-7): NAGVMQNPRHLVRRRGQEARLRCSPMKGHSHVYWYRQLPEEGLKFMVYLQKENIIDESGMPKERFSAEFPKEGPSILRIQQVVRGDSAAYFCASSPQAGQGDEQYFGPGTRLTVT.

The V gene is TRBV29-1, the J gene TRBJ2-7; lacking DNA, the TRBD1 call made by TCRdb goes unchecked. CDR3 length equals 13 residues. Per germline, CDR1 SQVTM and CDR2 ANQGSEA. CDR3 in amino acids: CSVGEQGSYEQYF.

The V and J genes are TRBV6-2 or TRBV6-3 and TRBJ2-1; TCRdb calls TRBD1, which cannot be checked without DNA. The CDR3 totals 12 residues. Germline lookup yields CDR1 MNHEY and CDR2 SVGEGT. The chain's CDR3 is CASSPRGLQGFF.

V is TRBV5-1 and J is TRBJ2-7; with no DNA, the TCRdb D assignment of TRBD1 cannot be verified. The germline V gene encodes CDR1 SGHRS and CDR2 YFSETQ. This CDR3 comprises 16 residues. The CDR3 sequence is CASSKAPGTGIGEQYF.

The chain joins TRBV19 to TRBJ2-7; TCRdb designates TRBD1, a call that cannot be tested without DNA. CDR3 length equals 13 residues. Germline V gene data show CDR1 as LNHDA and CDR2 as SQIVND (reference sequence). This CDR3 is CASSPRTVYEQYF.

V gene TRBV7-9 combines with J gene TRBJ2-7; TCRdb gives TRBD1 as the D gene, but with no DNA this cannot be confirmed. Per the germline V gene, CDR1 is SEHNR and CDR2 is FQNEAQ (reference sequence). This CDR3 comprises 13 residues. The CDR3 sequence is CASSSGGVDEQYF.

The chain employs TRBV6-1 and TRBJ2-1. This CDR3 region has 13 residues. CDR1 MNHNS and CDR2 SASEGT come from the germline V gene. The CDR3 sequence is CASSENYENEQFF.

The chain recombines TRBV11-3 with TRBJ2-1. Germline loops: CDR1 SGHNT, CDR2 YENEEA. The CDR3 spans 13 residues. The CDR3 reads CASSPRSSNEQFF.

The V call is TRBV5-1, the J call TRBJ2-2; TCRdb returns TRBD1, unconfirmable since there is no DNA. The length of the CDR3 is 17 residues. CDR1 and CDR2 (germline): SGHRS, YFSETQ. The CDR3 loop reads CASSYEPGQGDTGELFF.

This chain connects TRBV28 to TRBJ1-1; with no DNA, the TCRdb D assignment of TRBD1 cannot be verified. The CDR3 is made up of 14 amino acids. CDR1 and CDR2 (germline): MDHEN, SYDVKM. The CDR3 loop is CASHQPHRYTEAFF.

V and J are TRBV6-2 or TRBV6-3 and TRBJ2-6; TCRdb's D gene call, TRBD2, goes unchecked for lack of DNA. The CDR3 spans 19 residues. Germline V gives CDR1 MNHEY, CDR2 SVGEGT. The CDR3 loop reads CASSYRAGPLSSGANVLTF.

The chain joins TRBV6-2 or TRBV6-3 to TRBJ2-5. The length of the CDR3 is 12 residues. Germline loops: CDR1 MNHEY, CDR2 SVGEGT. The CDR3 loop is CASRSAAVAQYF.

CDR3 sequence reads: CSASGTMDSPLHF. The J gene is TRBJ1-6, the V gene TRBV20-1; the D call from TCRdb, TRBD1, cannot be confirmed without DNA. Germline CDR1 is DFQATT and CDR2 is SNEGSKA (reference sequence). CDR3 length: 13 amino acids.